These 12 T cell receptor beta chains came from one sample sequenced in a study of blood T cell repertoires in COVID-19. Here immunoSEQ multiplex PCR was the method, and the copy in TCRdb shows in-frame clones only, minus some. The sample lists about 230,000 clones, 84% seen once, with 1.4% in the top ten. Sequencing input: peripheral blood. The receptor source for this set is a woman in her 40s who had recovered from COVID-19.

The gene calls are TRBV10-1 and TRBJ2-3; the D gene is possibly TRBD1 (5 bases). V shed 4 bases and J shed 1 base, with 12 bases lying between them. CDR3 length: 15 residues. Per the germline V gene, CDR1 is WNHNN and CDR2 is SYGVQD (reference sequence). The DNA for the CDR3 is TGCGCCAGCAGTGGAGTTTTAGGGGGCACAGATACGCAGTATTTT. This gives the protein CASSGVLGGTDTQYF.

In regard to this clone: One junction end does not reproduce the germline sequence, and a read error may be involved. The chain employs TRBV11-2 and TRBJ1-1, with TRBD1 matching over 8 bases. This CDR3 contains 14 residues. In germline, CDR1 is SGHAT, CDR2 FQNNGV. Here the CDR3 DNA reads TGTGCCAGCAGGTTAGGACAGGGTGGCACTGAAGCTTTCTTT. This gives the protein CASRLGQGGTEAFF.

The chain combines TRBV18 with TRBJ1-1; D is uncertain. This CDR3 comprises 15 residues. V lost 0 bases and J 4 bases, leaving 12 bases between the germline ends. The germline V gene encodes CDR1 KGHSH and CDR2 LQKENI. As DNA, the CDR3 is TGTGCCAGCTCACCACCGGATGGGTCGGGCACTGAAGCTTTCTTT. It translates to CASSPPDGSGTEAFF.

The chain is built from TRBV6-1 and TRBJ1-1, with unresolved D. There are 13 residues in the CDR3. Germline V gene lookup returns CDR1 MNHNS and CDR2 SASEGT. V lost 2 bases and J 1 base, leaving 5 bases between the germline ends. The CDR3 region has the DNA TGTGCCAGCAGTGAAAACAAGAACACTGAAGCTTTCTTT. Translation: CASSENKNTEAFF.

V gene TRBV9 combines with J gene TRBJ2-7; D perhaps matches TRBD2 (5 bases). The CDR3 spans 14 residues. The V and J ends lost 4 bases and 2 bases respectively, with 13 bases between them. CDR1 is SGDLS and CDR2 is YYNGEE in the germline V gene. In nucleotides, the CDR3 is TGTGCCAGCAGCTCCTCGGACTTACCCTACGAGCAGTACTTC. Translated, it gives CASSSSDLPYEQYF.

The chain links TRBV7-8 to TRBJ2-5; D not resolved. This CDR3 comprises 18 residues. Per the germline V gene, CDR1 is SGHVS and CDR2 is FQNEAQ. Trimming shortened V by 0 bases and J by 6 bases, and 23 bases separated the two germline ends. This CDR3 is CASSLALEVQLSPKTQYF. CDR3 DNA sequence: TGTGCCAGCAGCTTAGCGTTAGAGGTCCAACTATCTCCCAAGACCCAGTACTTC.

The chain joins TRBV7-9 to TRBJ1-6; D not certain. Looked up from germline, CDR1 is SEHNR and CDR2 is FQNEAQ (reference sequence). Deletions cut 5 bases from V and 8 bases from J, with 16 bases between. The length of the CDR3 is 15 residues. The CDR3 nucleotides read TGTGCCAGCAGCCCTGAACCGGTCCAGGATTCACCCCTCCACTTT. This gives the protein CASSPEPVQDSPLHF.

Only a few counts were recorded for this clone. V usage is TRBV6-2 or TRBV6-3 and J usage is TRBJ1-1; 7 positions agree with TRBD1. The CDR3 consists of 14 residues. The germline V gene has CDR1 MNHEY and CDR2 SVGEGT. The ends lost 5 bases at V and 1 base at J; junction bases unmatched: 4. The chain's CDR3 is CASSKGQRNTEAFF. CDR3 DNA sequence: TGTGCCAGCAGTAAGGGACAGAGGAACACTGAAGCTTTCTTT.

This chain joins TRBV5-6 and TRBJ2-1, with D perhaps TRBD1 (6 bases). Trimming removed 4 bases from V and 2 bases from J, with 13 bases in between. The CDR3 contains 15 residues. Per the germline V gene, CDR1 is SGHDT and CDR2 is YYEEEE. The CDR3 reads CASSPSGAAYNEQFF. The CDR3 coding sequence is TGTGCCAGCAGCCCTTCAGGGGCAGCCTACAATGAGCAGTTCTTC. Full variable domain (rest looked up from reference TRBV5-6 and TRBJ2-1): DAGVTQSPTHLIKTRGQQVTLRCSPKSGHDTVSWYQQALGQGPQFIFQYYEEEERQRGNFPDRFSGHQFPNYSSELNVNALLLGDSALYLCASSPSGAAYNEQFFGPGTRLTVL.

This clone was observed a few times. The rearrangement links TRBV13 to TRBJ1-2, with D hard to call. The CDR3 is made up of 15 amino acids. V lost 6 bases and J lost 4, with 18 bases in between. Germline values: CDR1 PRHDT, CDR2 FYEKMQ (reference sequence). The CDR3 nucleotides read TGTGCCAGCAGTTTCCTCGGAGGTGGCGCCTATGGCTACACCTTC. It encodes CASSFLGGGAYGYTF.

J is TRBJ2-7 and V is TRBV19; possibly TRBD1 for D (6 bases). This CDR3 is built from 15 residues. With 1 base removed from V and 1 base from J, the gap between germline ends came to 11 bases. Germline V gene data show CDR1 as LNHDA and CDR2 as SQIVND (reference sequence). The CDR3 DNA sequence: TGTGCCAGTAGTATAGCCAGGGGCCGTTCCTACGAGCAGTACTTC. This codes for CASSIARGRSYEQYF.

The chain couples TRBV28 to TRBJ2-7, with D possibly matching TRBD1 (5 bases). Trimming took 5 bases from V and 5 from J, leaving 25 bases between them. Looked up from germline, CDR1 is MDHEN and CDR2 is SYDVKM. The CDR3 is 17 amino acids. The CDR3 DNA reads TGTGCCAGCAGTCCCCGCCGTGGCAGGGCTAAGTCCCACGAGCAGTACTTC. Translating gives CASSPRRGRAKSHEQYF.